A selection of T cell receptor beta chains follows, all from one sample in a study of T cells in Graves' hyperthyroidism and ophthalmopathy. MiXCR, applied by TCRdb to the multiplex PCR reads, yields one record per CDR3 protein. The sample carries hundreds of thousands of distinct CDR3 sequences, less than 15% recorded once. Sequenced material: blood. Receptors were obtained from a woman aged 18-29 years with Graves' hyperthyroidism. Each CDR3 is given with its conserved first and last residue. Each record gives: CDR3 protein, V gene, D gene, J gene. A D gene is named only where the DNA matches it firmly.

CASPVPRGGVVSTDTQYF TRBV5-4 TRBD2 TRBJ2-3
CASSLAPGTYSGNTIYF TRBV5-1 - TRBJ1-3
CASSLDLGAGQSQHF TRBV5-5 - TRBJ1-5
CSAWRINEQFF TRBV20-1 - TRBJ2-1
CSARLSGGKETQYF TRBV20-1 TRBD2 TRBJ2-5
CASSPTNYGYTF TRBV2 - TRBJ1-2
CASSQDVPSSGNTIYF TRBV14 - TRBJ1-3
CASSLTGLAGDTQYF TRBV28 TRBD2 TRBJ2-3
CASSPGGTGLYGYTF TRBV11-2 TRBD1 TRBJ1-2
CASSLALGVWSDTQYF TRBV7-6 - TRBJ2-3
CASASEQNTGELFF TRBV7-3 - TRBJ2-2
CASRERLAGKVGLQETQYF TRBV28 TRBD2 TRBJ2-5
CASSITGGVTGELFF TRBV7-2 TRBD1 TRBJ2-2
CSGIPGKTAGEAFF TRBV29-1 - TRBJ1-1
CASSQVGGRVVEQYF TRBV4-1 - TRBJ2-7
CAISETGELFF TRBV10-3 - TRBJ2-2
CASSQGRGIYEQYF TRBV4-1 - TRBJ2-7
CASSLFAGNEKLFF TRBV28 - TRBJ1-4
CSVGGSDREETQYF TRBV29-1 - TRBJ2-5
CASSQVDRGEKLFF TRBV3-1 TRBD1 TRBJ1-4